This is a list of T cell receptor beta chains from one sample in a study of post-analysis software for immune sequencing data. TCRdb analysed the PCR reads with MiXCR anew, one entry per CDR3 protein. Here the sample spans some 800,000 distinct CDR3 sequences, approximately 44% being singletons. Specimen: blood. These receptors were obtained from a girl between 5 and 17 years old with multiple sclerosis. Both conserved end residues are part of each CDR3. A D gene is named only where the DNA matches it firmly. Size is stated for part of the rows, as once, few or many counts, or as a class when the clone is expanded.

v_gene	j_gene	abundance	d_gene	CDR3aa	CDR3nt
TRBV19	TRBJ2-6	.	.	CASSIRPEVSGANVLTF	TGTGCCAGTAGTATAAGGCCCGAGGTCTCTGGGGCCAACGTCCTGACTTTC
TRBV6-6	TRBJ2-7	few	.	CATLRETYEQYF	TGTGCCACCCTCCGGGAGACCTACGAGCAGTACTTC
TRBV20-1	TRBJ2-4	.	TRBD2	CSARVLGLAASAAKNIQYF	TGCAGTGCTAGGGTCCTGGGACTAGCAGCCTCTGCAGCCAAAAACATTCAGTACTTC
TRBV24-1	TRBJ2-5	.	.	CATSDFPTDSTQYF	TGTGCCACCAGTGATTTCCCAACAGACTCGACCCAGTACTTC
TRBV29-1	TRBJ1-1	.	.	CSVAAGAGGTEAFF	TGCAGCGTTGCCGCAGGGGCTGGGGGGACTGAAGCTTTCTTT
TRBV29-1	TRBJ2-7	few	TRBD1	CSAQGGQGSYEQYF	TGCAGCGCCCAAGGGGGACAGGGCTCCTACGAGCAGTACTTC
TRBV12-3/TRBV12-4	TRBJ1-1	many	.	CASSLGGITEAFF	TGTGCCAGCAGTTTAGGGGGCATCACTGAAGCTTTCTTT
TRBV7-9	TRBJ1-2	.	.	CASSEPGLHGYTF	TGTGCCAGCAGCGAGCCAGGGCTGCATGGCTACACCTTC
TRBV9	TRBJ2-5	many	TRBD2	CASSDSPKLAGGETQYF	TGTGCCAGCAGCGACTCCCCCAAACTAGCGGGAGGAGAGACCCAGTACTTC
TRBV29-1	TRBJ2-1	few	TRBD2	CSVPSGRRYSEQFF	TGCAGCGTTCCCAGCGGGAGGAGATATAGTGAGCAGTTCTTC
TRBV11-1	TRBJ2-7	.	.	CASSLRTGHSYEQYF	TGTGCCAGCAGCTTAAGGACCGGGCACTCCTACGAGCAGTACTTC
TRBV7-2	TRBJ2-1	.	.	CASSSTRYNEQFF	TGTGCCAGCAGCTCGACTCGCTACAATGAGCAGTTCTTC
TRBV12-3/TRBV12-4	TRBJ1-6	.	.	CASSLVGDSPLHF	TGTGCCAGCAGTTTAGTCGGTGATTCACCCCTCCACTTT
TRBV6-5	TRBJ2-5	.	.	CASSYSIGEQETQYF	TGTGCCAGCAGTTACTCGATCGGGGAACAAGAGACCCAGTACTTC
TRBV4-1	TRBJ1-1	once	.	CASSLTDSNTEAFF	TGCGCCAGCAGCCTTACGGACAGCAACACTGAAGCTTTCTTT
TRBV12-3/TRBV12-4	TRBJ2-5	few	TRBD1	CASTRTGKEETQYF	TGTGCCAGCACTCGGACAGGGAAAGAGGAGACCCAGTACTTC
TRBV20-1	TRBJ2-1	.	.	CSARVPTSYNEQFF	TGCAGTGCTAGAGTCCCGACTAGCTACAATGAGCAGTTCTTC
TRBV5-1	TRBJ2-7	.	.	CASGGQGSSYEQYF	TGCGCCAGCGGCGGCCAGGGAAGCTCCTACGAGCAGTACTTC
TRBV12-3/TRBV12-4	TRBJ1-2	few	.	CASSSDRSYGYTF	TGTGCCAGCAGTTCCGACAGGAGTTATGGCTACACCTTC
TRBV12-3/TRBV12-4	TRBJ1-6	.	.	CASSDSHRPYNSPLHF	TGTGCCAGCAGCGATTCCCACAGGCCCTATAATTCACCCCTCCACTTT
TRBV5-6	TRBJ2-5	few	TRBD2	CASSLAGLGEGETQYF	TGTGCCAGCAGCTTGGCCGGACTAGGAGAAGGAGAGACCCAGTACTTC
TRBV4-2	TRBJ1-2	few	TRBD1	CASSQGAPQGAGYGYTF	TGTGCCAGCAGCCAAGGGGCACCCCAGGGGGCAGGCTATGGCTACACCTTC
TRBV12-3/TRBV12-4	TRBJ2-1	.	.	CASWGDWGLDNEQFF	TGTGCCAGCTGGGGAGACTGGGGGCTAGACAATGAGCAGTTCTTC
TRBV29-1	TRBJ1-1	.	TRBD1	CGIQGKNTEAFF	TGCGGAATACAGGGGAAGAACACTGAAGCTTTCTTT
TRBV4-3	TRBJ2-1	once	.	CASSQDYGLNEQFF	TGCGCCAGCAGCCAAGATTATGGGCTGAATGAGCAGTTCTTC
TRBV12-3/TRBV12-4	TRBJ2-6	few	.	CASSLAQGSGANVLTF	TGTGCCAGCAGTTTAGCGCAGGGCTCTGGGGCCAACGTCCTGACTTTC
TRBV10-3	TRBJ2-1	.	.	CAITQGIPYNEQFF	TGTGCCATCACCCAGGGAATCCCCTACAATGAGCAGTTCTTC
TRBV5-6	TRBJ2-5	.	TRBD2	CASSLRLAGTETQYF	TGTGCCAGCAGCTTGCGTCTAGCGGGGACAGAGACCCAGTACTTC
TRBV20-1	TRBJ2-5	.	.	CSARDWGGETQYF	TGCAGTGCTAGAGATTGGGGAGGAGAGACCCAGTACTTC
TRBV7-2	TRBJ1-1	.	TRBD1	CASSFTGTGNTEAFF	TGTGCCAGCAGCTTTACCGGGACAGGGAACACTGAAGCTTTCTTT
TRBV12-3/TRBV12-4	TRBJ2-1	.	TRBD2	CASSKRLAGDVNEQFF	TGTGCCAGCAGCAAGAGACTAGCGGGAGATGTCAATGAGCAGTTCTTC
TRBV27	TRBJ2-7	.	TRBD1	CASSKKGGGYEQYF	TGTGCCAGCAGTAAAAAAGGGGGCGGCTACGAGCAGTACTTC
TRBV20-1	TRBJ2-3	.	TRBD2	CSARGQLAGSHTQYF	TGCAGTGCTAGAGGCCAGCTAGCGGGATCGCATACGCAGTATTTT
TRBV29-1	TRBJ1-2	.	TRBD1	CSVELGPGQDFYGYTF	TGCAGCGTTGAATTAGGCCCCGGACAGGACTTCTATGGCTACACCTTC
TRBV6-1	TRBJ2-2	.	TRBD2	CASRAWVVAGMANTGELFF	TGTGCCAGCAGGGCCTGGGTGGTAGCGGGCATGGCGAACACCGGGGAGCTGTTTTTT
TRBV20-1	TRBJ2-3	few	TRBD2	CSAATGTSFPTAQYF	TGCAGTGCTGCCACCGGGACTAGCTTTCCGACGGCGCAGTATTTT
TRBV27	TRBJ2-3	.	.	CASSPRGGPSTDTQYF	TGTGCCAGCAGTCCGCGTGGGGGTCCTAGCACAGATACGCAGTATTTT
TRBV20-1	TRBJ2-5	.	TRBD1	CSALPLQGPQETQYF	TGCAGTGCCCTCCCCCTACAGGGGCCCCAAGAGACCCAGTACTTC
TRBV12-3/TRBV12-4	TRBJ2-4	.	TRBD1	CASSLGRGLGKNIQYF	TGTGCCAGCAGTTTAGGCAGGGGGTTGGGCAAAAACATTCAGTACTTC
TRBV9	TRBJ2-7	.	TRBD2	CASSVYLAGEQYF	TGTGCCAGCAGCGTATATTTAGCGGGAGAGCAGTACTTC
TRBV4-3	TRBJ2-1	.	TRBD2	CASSQDWGGSYNEQFF	TGCGCCAGCAGCCAAGATTGGGGGGGCTCCTACAATGAGCAGTTCTTC
TRBV6-2/TRBV6-3	TRBJ1-6	.	.	CASSYGGSLQSVAPHF	TGTGCCAGCAGTTACGGCGGCAGTTTACAGTCTGTGGCCCCCCACTTT
TRBV20-1	TRBJ2-7	once	.	CSARDLTQSYEQYF	TGCAGTGCTAGAGATCTTACGCAGAGCTACGAGCAGTACTTC
TRBV6-2/TRBV6-3	TRBJ2-5	few	TRBD2	CASRTTSGSLFEETQYF	TGTGCCAGCAGGACGACTAGCGGGAGCCTATTTGAAGAGACCCAGTACTTC
TRBV6-5	TRBJ1-2	.	.	CASQPYRDSYGYTF	TGTGCCAGCCAACCTTACAGAGACTCTTATGGCTACACCTTC